The 20 T cell receptor beta chains given below trace back to one sample, sequenced in a study of blood T cells in healthy people across ages. A second PCR of 7 to 11 cycles used a sample-barcoded 5' primer and a J-beta primer mix. TCRdb reprocessed the 5' RACE reads via MiXCR and lists one record per CDR3 protein. The sample consists of about 1,500,000 distinct CDR3 sequences, 42% of them appearing once. The sample comprised blood. These receptor sequences come from a young woman in good health.

This clonotype has ten or more counts. This chain joins TRBV14 and TRBJ2-7, with D unclear. The CDR3 is made up of 12 amino acids. Per germline, CDR1 SGHDN and CDR2 FVKESK. V lost 6 bases to trimming and J lost 0 bases, with 6 bases between them. CDR3 protein: CASRLSSYEQYF. The CDR3 DNA is TGTGCCAGCAGGTTGAGCTCCTACGAGCAGTACTTC.

The chain combines TRBV20-1 with TRBJ1-4; TRBD1 matches 7 bases. Per germline, CDR1 DFQATT and CDR2 SNEGSKA (reference sequence). The CDR3 consists of 13 residues. V was pared by 6 bases and J by 3 bases, with 4 bases of the junction left unmatched. CDR3 bases: TGCAGTGCCCCGACAGGGCCTAATGAAAAACTGTTTTTT. Protein sequence: CSAPTGPNEKLFF.

The CDR3 region is CASTRGTNPSYNEQFF. CDR3 nucleotides: TGTGCCAGCACTCGGGGGACAAATCCCTCGTACAATGAGCAGTTCTTC. This sequence joins TRBV7-9 and TRBJ2-1; D is tentatively TRBD1 or TRBD2 (6 bases each). The germline CDR1 and CDR2 sequences are SEHNR and FQNEAQ (reference sequence). This CDR3 contains 16 residues. V lost 7 bases to trimming and J lost 4 bases, with 20 bases between them.

V is TRBV7-9 and J is TRBJ2-4; a weak D match, TRBD2 (6 bases). Per the germline V gene, CDR1 is SEHNR and CDR2 is FQNEAQ (reference sequence). This CDR3 comprises 18 residues. V was shortened by 0 bases and J by 0 bases, with 15 bases between the two germline ends. CDR3 loop: CASSLASGGALAKNIQYF. Written as DNA, the CDR3 is TGTGCCAGCAGCTTAGCGTCCGGCGGGGCGCTAGCCAAAAACATTCAGTACTTC.

The J gene is TRBJ2-2, the V gene TRBV25-1; TRBD2 might be the D (6 bases). Germline V gene lookup returns CDR1 MGHDK and CDR2 SYGVNS. CDR3 length: 16 amino acids. V was shortened by 1 base and J by 6 bases, with 15 bases between the two germline ends. Here the CDR3 reads CASSEWFAGGAGELFF. CDR3 nucleotide sequence: TGTGCCAGCAGTGAATGGTTTGCTGGAGGGGCCGGGGAGCTGTTTTTT.

This clonotype was detected a few times. The chain carries TRBV6-1 and TRBJ1-2; D not resolved. The germline V gene encodes CDR1 MNHNS and CDR2 SASEGT. The ends were cut back, 3 bases at V and 6 bases at J, with 8 bases in the middle. The CDR3 loop spans 12 amino acids. The CDR3 DNA is TGTGCCAGCAGTGATATGATTGATGGCTACACCTTC. It specifies CASSDMIDGYTF.

This clonotype appeared a few times. This rearrangement joins TRBV5-1 to TRBJ1-2; 7 bases agree with TRBD1. J lost 0 bases, V lost 3 bases, and 5 bases had no gene match. This CDR3 is 15 amino acids long. Germline-derived CDR1 and CDR2 are SGHRS and YFSETQ. The CDR3: CASSSKTGSNYGYTF. CDR3 coding DNA: TGCGCCAGCAGCTCGAAGACAGGGTCTAACTATGGCTACACCTTC.

The chain is built from TRBV20-1 and TRBJ2-7; TRBD1 agrees at 11 bases. CDR3 length: 15 amino acids. The V gene end was trimmed by 6 bases and the J gene end by 4 bases; junction bases not matched to a gene: 11. Germline values: CDR1 DFQATT, CDR2 SNEGSKA (reference sequence). CDR3 nucleotides: TGCAGTGCCCGGAATCCCGGGACAGGGGGGTACGAGCAGTACTTC. Residues: CSARNPGTGGYEQYF.

This clonotype was counted between two and nine times. The chain joins TRBV12-3 or TRBV12-4 to TRBJ2-5; either TRBD1 or TRBD2 may supply D (5 bases each). CDR3 size: 14 residues. Trimming pared 4 bases from V and 4 bases from J, leaving 13 bases between. This chain's CDR3 is CASSSPGQSETQYF. CDR3 DNA: TGTGCCAGCAGTTCCCCGGGGCAGTCAGAGACCCAGTACTTC.

This clonotype was counted only a few times. This rearrangement joins TRBV27 to TRBJ2-7; weak D call: TRBD2 (6 bases). This CDR3 contains 14 residues. The ends were cut back, 11 bases at V and 2 bases at J, with 19 bases in the middle. Germline assignment: CDR1 MNHEY and CDR2 SMNVEV (reference sequence). CDR3 in DNA: TGTGCCGCCCTGGAGGGCGTAACCACCTACGAGCAGTACTTC. Protein: CAALEGVTTYEQYF.

This clonotype has a handful of counts. The CDR3 loop reads CASTMTSAGAQETQYF. The CDR3 DNA is TGTGCCAGCACCATGACTAGTGCGGGGGCACAAGAGACCCAGTACTTC. The chain couples TRBV6-5 to TRBJ2-5, with D possibly TRBD2 on 7 matching bases. The V gene lost 7 bases and the J gene lost 2 bases, with 20 bases spanning the gap. CDR1 and CDR2 from the germline V gene are MNHEY and SVGAGI. This CDR3 spans 16 amino acids.

This clonotype was detected only a few times. The chain uses TRBV13 and TRBJ2-1, with 8 bases matching TRBD2. The junction had 3 bases not matched to a gene; V was cut back by 0 bases and J by 5 bases. CDR3 length equals 15 residues. Germline values: CDR1 PRHDT, CDR2 FYEKMQ (reference sequence). The CDR3 reads CASSLGGRANNEQFF. CDR3 nucleotides: TGTGCCAGCAGCTTAGGCGGGAGGGCAAACAATGAGCAGTTCTTC.

Only a few counts were recorded for this clonotype. The chain uses TRBV12-3 or TRBV12-4 and TRBJ2-7; 12 bases are a match to TRBD2. The V gene end was trimmed by 5 bases and the J gene end by 2 bases; junction bases not matched to a gene: 4. The CDR3 covers 15 residues. This CDR3 is CASSETSGGPYEQYF. The CDR3 region has the DNA TGTGCCAGCAGTGAGACTAGCGGGGGCCCCTACGAGCAGTACTTC.

This clonotype was counted between two and nine times. V gene TRBV3-1 combines with J gene TRBJ2-5, with TRBD1 matching 10 bases. The V and J ends lost 5 bases and 5 bases, in that order; junction bases with no gene match: 11. Germline V lookup: CDR1 LGHDT, CDR2 YNNKEL (reference sequence). This CDR3 spans 16 amino acids. The CDR3 spells CASSNTGDRGRETQYF. The CDR3 DNA reads as TGTGCCAGCAGCAATACCGGGGACAGGGGAAGGGAGACCCAGTACTTC.

V and J are TRBV24-1 and TRBJ2-3; 9 nucleotides agree with TRBD2. The germline V gene encodes CDR1 KGHDR and CDR2 SFDVKD. CDR3 length: 18 residues. Trimming took 5 bases from V and 2 from J; bases not matched to a gene: 13. CDR3 residues: CATSATGGVAGATDTQYF. The CDR3, as DNA: TGTGCCACCAGTGCCACGGGGGGAGTAGCGGGAGCCACAGATACGCAGTATTTT.

V and J are TRBV24-1 and TRBJ2-1; tentative D call: TRBD2 (6 bases). Looked up from germline, CDR1 is KGHDR and CDR2 is SFDVKD. Between the trimmed V and J ends, which lost 3 bases and 13 bases, there was a span of 21 bases. This CDR3 spans 15 amino acids. The CDR3 reads CATSDKNGGAETQFF. CDR3 coding DNA: TGTGCCACCAGTGATAAGAATGGAGGGGCTGAGACCCAGTTCTTC.

The rearrangement uses TRBV6-1 and TRBJ2-7; D is perhaps TRBD2 (5 bases). V lost 6 bases and J lost 3, with 12 bases in between. This CDR3 is built from 13 residues. Germline CDR1 reads MNHNS; CDR2 reads SASEGT. The CDR3 reads CASSVTRSYEQYF. CDR3 nucleotide sequence: TGTGCCAGCAGCGTCACTAGGAGCTACGAGCAGTACTTC.

The chain couples TRBV9 to TRBJ2-7, with 13 bases fitting TRBD2. Germline V gene lookup returns CDR1 SGDLS and CDR2 YYNGEE. V gave up 4 bases and J gave up 1 base; unmatched junction bases: 8. This CDR3 spans 17 amino acids. CDR3 bases: TGTGCCAGCAGCTCTACTAGCGGGGGGGCGAATTCCTACGAGCAGTACTTC. Protein sequence: CASSSTSGGANSYEQYF.

CDR3 DNA sequence: TGTGCCAGCAGCTCCGGACAGGGGTCCCCCAACGAGCAGTACTTC. Protein: CASSSGQGSPNEQYF. This chain connects TRBV3-1 to TRBJ2-5, with 9 bases lining up with TRBD1. TRBJ2-7 explains the end of the DNA better; the J call may be wrong. The CDR3 has 15 amino acids. Germline V gives CDR1 LGHDT, CDR2 YNNKEL (reference sequence).

The chain has TRBV9 and TRBJ2-3, with TRBD1 as a possible D gene (6 bases). Looked up from germline, CDR1 is SGDLS and CDR2 is YYNGEE. This CDR3 contains 15 residues. The germline V and J ends were trimmed by 3 bases and 4 bases, with 15 bases remaining between them. The CDR3 DNA sequence: TGTGCCAGCAGCGCGGGACAACCGGACGCAGATACGCAGTATTTT. This sequence encodes CASSAGQPDADTQYF.